The sequence of this T cell receptor (beta chain) was determined in a study of Ad26.COV2.S vaccination and SARS-CoV-2 variants. In germline, CDR1 is MNHEY, CDR2 SMNVEV (reference sequence). The CDR3 length is 17 residues. J was trimmed by 0 bases and V by 3 bases; bases with no gene match: 9. Treatment noted: 15 to 20 received Ad26.COV2.S at low or high dose, single or two shots; 5 received placebo; per-sample allocation not given. Material that was analyzed had been drawn on day 63 after the first vaccine or placebo injection. The table came from immunoSEQ multiplex PCR; TCRdb's copy has only in-frame clones and leaves some out. The table shows about 400,000 clones, with around 91% occurring only once.

The chain uses TRBV27 and TRBJ2-7; 9 bases map to TRBD1. The source material was peripheral blood, sampled in a trial of Ad26.COV2.S vaccine versus placebo. The receptor's source is a person between 18 and 60 years old who received the Ad26.COV2.S COVID-19 vaccine or a placebo. DNA of the CDR3: TGTGCCAGCAGTTTGAGACAGGGGGGAATACTCTCCTACGAGCAGTACTTC. It translates to CASSLRQGGILSYEQYF.